This T cell receptor beta chain was identified in a study of T-cell reconstitution after alpha-beta-depleted transplantation in children. Preparation of the TCRbeta library was carried out with unique molecular identifiers. Each CDR3 protein is one row after TCRdb ran MiXCR on the PCR reads. The repertoire has a few hundred thousand distinct CDR3 sequences, 25% to 30% of them found once; the top ten carry under 45%. With regard to this clonotype: Its antigen remains unidentified.

This CDR3 spans 17 amino acids. V was shortened by 5 bases and J by 0 bases, with 19 bases between the two germline ends. Study-level findings and limits: In patients about two months after transplant, alpha-beta T cells reportedly arose from several hundred expanded graft clones. At the one-year point after transplant, T-cell counts and TCRbeta diversity were found to come mostly from T cells that had been newly produced.

The material was PBMCs, obtained before TCRalphabeta/CD19-depleted stem cell transplant. The chain is built from TRBV12-3 or TRBV12-4 and TRBJ1-2; D unclear. The clonotype originates from a boy under three years old with Wiskott-Aldrich syndrome, due to receive a stem cell transplant. The chain's CDR3 is CASSKEIRRRANYGYTF. The CDR3 coding sequence is TGTGCCAGCAGTAAAGAGATCCGACGCCGAGCTAACTATGGCTACACCTTC.